This T cell receptor (beta chain) was obtained from a study of cytomegalovirus exposure and HLA in healthy donors. Study overall: In a previous analysis, some 110 million unique TCR beta sequences were found from 150 million to 200 million T cells.

The PCR employed 60 Vbeta primers together with 13 Jbeta primers. Original handling: In a later analysis, the count reached 82 million or so unique TCR beta chains, with about 10 million shared. The data were produced by immunoSEQ multiplex PCR, yet TCRdb's version contains in-frame clones alone and is incomplete. That table gives V, J and clone size, and the DNA gave D and trimming. The table includes about 120,000 clones, approximately 74% detected once. V dropped 6 bases and J dropped 5 bases, with 11 bases sitting between them. Germline CDR1 reads LNHDA; CDR2 reads SQIVND (reference sequence). CDR3 length: 13 amino acids. All donors participated as healthy donors of bone marrow.

This TCR derives from a woman aged 50 to 60 in good health and CMV-seropositive. What was sequenced was PBMCs. The gene calls are TRBV19 and TRBJ2-1; no reliable D call. CDR3 coding DNA: TGTGCCAGTAGGGTGGCCGTTGACAATGAGCAGTTCTTC. Protein: CASRVAVDNEQFF.